This TCR beta chain was recovered during a study of Tregs in tolerant kidney transplant recipients. General study results and limits: This study did not directly address biological reproducibility. Activated donor B cell expansion appeared to reveal the most relevant donor-specific TCRbeta repertoire. The small number of patients limits these findings pending further validation.

With V trimmed by 6 bases and J by 4 bases, 15 bases remained unmatched. The CDR3 is 16 residues long. Germline CDR1 and CDR2: GTSNPN and SVGIG (reference sequence). Unstimulated Tregs (CD4+CD25+CD127-) and CD4+CD25- non-Tregs were sorted from PBMCs. Clones were read by immunoSEQ multiplex PCR, and TCRdb kept only the in-frame ones, dropping some. This table has about 240,000 clones, about four fifths appearing once. In the case of this clone: Its antigen remains unknown.

This chain joins TRBV30 and TRBJ1-2, with 9 bases aligning to TRBD1. The clonotype was recovered from a human donor in good health. Sample: CD4+ T cells from blood. The CDR3 bases are TGTGCCTGCACCCGGGACAGGGTTTTATCGGGCTATGGCTACACCTTC. It yields the protein CACTRDRVLSGYGYTF. The variable domain in full, completed from reference TRBV30 and TRBJ1-2, reads SQTIHQWPATLVQPVGSPLSLECTVEGTSNPNLYWYRQAAGRGLQLLFYSVGIGQISSEVPQNLSASRPQDRQFILSSKKLLLSDSGFYLCACTRDRVLSGYGYTFGSGTRLTVV.